This TCR beta chain came from a study of beta chain features in type 1 diabetes. Sorted CD4+ subsets: naive, central memory, regulatory, stem cell-like memory (CD45RO/CCR7/CD25/CD127/CD95/CD27 panel). Points from the study as a whole: Type 1 diabetes patients had moderately but significantly shorter TCRB CDR3s in all four CD4+ subsets.

This clone was counted only a few times. As yet, its antigen is unknown. What was sequenced were expressed TCRB transcripts, since all of the isolated RNA had been reverse transcribed. The assay was immunoSEQ multiplex PCR, and TCRdb's table has in-frame clones only and misses some. The sample includes hundreds of thousands of clones, about an eighth of them seen just once. This TCR came from a man aged 18 to 35 with type 1 diabetes. The sequenced sample consisted of naive CD4+ T cells from blood.

The CDR3 DNA sequence: TGTGCCAGCAGCCCAAGGGAAGAGACCCAGTACTTC. Encoded protein: CASSPREETQYF. This chain uses TRBV7-9 with TRBJ2-5; D unclear. Germline V CDR1 and CDR2: SEHNR, FQNEAQ (reference sequence). V gave up 5 bases and J gave up 3 bases, with 7 bases separating them. The CDR3 sequence is 12 residues long.